This TCR beta chain comes out of a study of T cells in localized non-small cell lung cancer. The CDR3 covers 19 residues. Germline V gives CDR1 LNHDA, CDR2 SQIVND (reference sequence). V was clipped by 5 bases and J by 1 base; unmatched bases: 18. The assay was immunoSEQ multiplex PCR, and TCRdb's table has in-frame clones only and misses some. The table includes some 72,000 clones, about 83% detected once. This receptor was identified in a man aged 40 to 69 with stage I lung adenocarcinoma. V usage is TRBV19 and J usage is TRBJ2-5, with 8 bases that match TRBD1. Material: peripheral blood, obtained before any cancer treatment. The CDR3 bases are TGTGCCAGTAGTCCTTTGAGCAGGGGGCGTTGGGTATTCCAAGAGACCCAGTACTTC. The encoded protein is CASSPLSRGRWVFQETQYF. The full variable domain, its missing parts supplied by reference TRBV19 and TRBJ2-5, is DGGITQSPKYLFRKEGQNVTLSCEQNLNHDAMYWYRQDPGQGLRLIYYSQIVNDFQKGDIAEGYSVSREKKESFPLTVTSAQKNPTAFYLCASSPLSRGRWVFQETQYFGPGTRLLVL.